This T cell receptor beta chain was recorded in a study of T cell repertoires in cytomegalovirus infection. The wider study: HLA-B-restricted CMV epitopes that are well studied were used alongside recently identified HLA-C-restricted ones.

CDR1 and CDR2 from the germline V gene are SGHTA and FQGNSA. V was trimmed by 1 base and J by 6 bases, leaving 12 bases between them. The CDR3 is made up of 14 amino acids. Study-level results: Summed frequency of shared TCR beta families picked out CMV carriers who also had the relevant HLA.

The sample holds many counts of this clonotype. The antigen remains undetermined. TCRdb itself ran the reads through MiXCR, one entry per CDR3 protein. The table shows about 770,000 distinct CDR3 sequences, with about 28% occurring only once. Source: cultured CD8+ T cells from PBMCs, taken from culture after CMV antigen stimulation. The gene calls are TRBV7-2 and TRBJ1-1; D gene uncertain. The TCR sequence derives from a human donor in good health (CMV status not recorded). Some clones in this sample may be carry-over from other donors' samples. The DNA for the CDR3 is TGTGCCAGCAGCTTAGATTCAGTACTCTCTGAAGCTTTCTTT. It codes for CASSLDSVLSEAFF.